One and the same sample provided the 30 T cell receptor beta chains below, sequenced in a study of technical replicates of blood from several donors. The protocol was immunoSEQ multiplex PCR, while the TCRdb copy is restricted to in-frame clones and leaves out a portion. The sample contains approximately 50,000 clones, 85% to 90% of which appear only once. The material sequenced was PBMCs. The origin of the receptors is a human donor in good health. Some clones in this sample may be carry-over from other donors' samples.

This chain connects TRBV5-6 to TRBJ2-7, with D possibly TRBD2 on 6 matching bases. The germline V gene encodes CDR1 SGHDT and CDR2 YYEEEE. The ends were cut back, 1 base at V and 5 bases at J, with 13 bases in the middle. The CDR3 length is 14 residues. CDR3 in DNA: TGTGCCAGCAGCTTGACGGGAGTCCTCGACGAGCAGTACTTC. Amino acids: CASSLTGVLDEQYF.

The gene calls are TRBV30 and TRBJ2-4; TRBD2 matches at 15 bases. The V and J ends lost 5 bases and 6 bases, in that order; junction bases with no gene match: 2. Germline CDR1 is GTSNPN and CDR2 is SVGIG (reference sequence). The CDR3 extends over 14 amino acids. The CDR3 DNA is TGTGCCTGGGGACTAGCGGGAGGGGGAAACATTCAGTACTTC. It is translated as CAWGLAGGGNIQYF.

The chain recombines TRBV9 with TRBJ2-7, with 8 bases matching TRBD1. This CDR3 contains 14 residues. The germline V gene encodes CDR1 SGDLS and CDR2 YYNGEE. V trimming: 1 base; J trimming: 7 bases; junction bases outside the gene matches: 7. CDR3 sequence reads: CASSVSQGAREQYF. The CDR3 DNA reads TGTGCCAGCAGCGTAAGTCAGGGGGCGCGGGAGCAGTACTTC.

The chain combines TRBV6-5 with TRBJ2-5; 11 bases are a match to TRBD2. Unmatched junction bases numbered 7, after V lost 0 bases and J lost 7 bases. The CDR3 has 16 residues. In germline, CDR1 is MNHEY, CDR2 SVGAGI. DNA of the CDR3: TGTGCCAGCAGTTACTCCTTAGCGGGGGGGCTTGGGACCCAGTACTTC. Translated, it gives CASSYSLAGGLGTQYF.

CDR3 DNA: TGTGCCAGCAGTGAGGGCAGGACAGGGGACACAGATACGCAGTATTTT. This translates into CASSEGRTGDTDTQYF. The V gene is TRBV6-4, the J gene TRBJ2-3; 9 nucleotides match TRBD1. Germline CDR1 and CDR2: MRHNA and SNTAGT. Losses at the gene ends were 3 bases for V and 2 bases for J; bases not matched to a gene: 6. The CDR3 is 16 residues long.

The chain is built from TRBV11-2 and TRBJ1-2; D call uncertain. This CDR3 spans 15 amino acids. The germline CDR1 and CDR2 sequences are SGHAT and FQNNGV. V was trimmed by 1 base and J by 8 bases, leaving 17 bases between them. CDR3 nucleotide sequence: TGTGCCAGCAGCTTAGTGCGTGTCTCCGCGGGCGGCTACACCTTC. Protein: CASSLVRVSAGGYTF. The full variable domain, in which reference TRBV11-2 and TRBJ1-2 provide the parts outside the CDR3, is EAGVAQSPRYKIIEKRQSVAFWCNPISGHATLYWYQQILGQGPKLLIQFQNNGVVDDSQLPKDRFSAERLKGVDSTLKIQPAKLEDSAVYLCASSLVRVSAGGYTFGSGTRLTVV.

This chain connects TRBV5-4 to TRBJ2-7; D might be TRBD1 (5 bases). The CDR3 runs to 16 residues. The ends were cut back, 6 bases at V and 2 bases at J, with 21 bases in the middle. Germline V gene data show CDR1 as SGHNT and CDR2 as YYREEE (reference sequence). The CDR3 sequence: CASTLGPRVGTYEQYF. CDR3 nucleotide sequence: TGTGCCAGCACTCTGGGGCCCAGGGTGGGCACCTACGAGCAGTACTTC.

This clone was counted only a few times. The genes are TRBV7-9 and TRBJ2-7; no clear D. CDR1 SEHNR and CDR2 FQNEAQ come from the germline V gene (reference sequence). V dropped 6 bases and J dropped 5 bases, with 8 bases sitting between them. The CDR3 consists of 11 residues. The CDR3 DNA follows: TGTGCCAGCAGTGAGAACCACGAGCAGTACTTC. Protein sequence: CASSENHEQYF.

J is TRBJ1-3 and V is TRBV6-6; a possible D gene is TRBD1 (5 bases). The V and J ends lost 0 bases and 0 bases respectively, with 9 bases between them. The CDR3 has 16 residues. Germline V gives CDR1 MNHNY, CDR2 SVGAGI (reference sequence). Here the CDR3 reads CASSYSPDTSGNTIYF. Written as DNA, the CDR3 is TGTGCCAGCAGTTACTCCCCGGACACCTCTGGAAACACCATATATTTT.

The CDR3 sequence: CASSQRGQMNTEAFF. For the CDR3, the DNA is TGTGCCAGCAGCCAACGGGGACAGATGAACACTGAAGCTTTCTTT. The J gene is TRBJ1-1, the V gene TRBV11-2; 7 nucleotides line up with TRBD1. Per the germline V gene, CDR1 is SGHAT and CDR2 is FQNNGV. The V and J ends lost 5 bases and 0 bases, in that order; junction bases with no gene match: 6. The CDR3 contains 15 residues.

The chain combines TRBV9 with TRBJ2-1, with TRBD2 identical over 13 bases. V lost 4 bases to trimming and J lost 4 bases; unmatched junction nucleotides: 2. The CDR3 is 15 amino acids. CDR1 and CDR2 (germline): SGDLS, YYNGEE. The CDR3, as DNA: TGTGCCAGCAGCAAGGGACTAGCGGGGTACAATGAGCAGTTCTTC. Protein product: CASSKGLAGYNEQFF.

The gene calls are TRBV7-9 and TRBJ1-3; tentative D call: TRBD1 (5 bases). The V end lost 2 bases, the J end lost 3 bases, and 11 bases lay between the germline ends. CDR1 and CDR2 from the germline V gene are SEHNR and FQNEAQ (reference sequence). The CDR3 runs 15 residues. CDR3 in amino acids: CASSLSPGVGNTIYF. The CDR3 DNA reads TGTGCCAGCAGCTTATCCCCGGGGGTTGGAAACACCATATATTTT.

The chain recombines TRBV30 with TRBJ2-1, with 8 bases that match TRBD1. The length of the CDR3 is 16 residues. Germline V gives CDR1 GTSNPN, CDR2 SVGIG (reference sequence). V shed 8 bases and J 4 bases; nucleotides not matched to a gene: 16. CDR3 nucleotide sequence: TGTGCCGGCAAGCACACCGGGACAGGATTATACAATGAGCAGTTCTTC. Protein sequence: CAGKHTGTGLYNEQFF.

CDR3 in amino acids: CASSLYLNTEAFF. The CDR3 DNA reads as TGTGCCAGCAGCTTGTATCTGAACACTGAAGCTTTCTTT. The chain combines TRBV5-8 with TRBJ1-1; D uncertain. Germline CDR1 SGHTS, CDR2 YDEGEE. The V gene lost 1 base and the J gene lost 0 bases, with 4 bases spanning the gap. The length of the CDR3 is 13 residues.

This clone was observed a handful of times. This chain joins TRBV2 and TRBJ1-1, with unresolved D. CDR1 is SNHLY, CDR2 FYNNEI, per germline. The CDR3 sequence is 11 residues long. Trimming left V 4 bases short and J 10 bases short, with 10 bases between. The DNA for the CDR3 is TGTGCCAGCAGTGGCCTTCAGCGAGCTTTCTTT. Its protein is CASSGLQRAFF.

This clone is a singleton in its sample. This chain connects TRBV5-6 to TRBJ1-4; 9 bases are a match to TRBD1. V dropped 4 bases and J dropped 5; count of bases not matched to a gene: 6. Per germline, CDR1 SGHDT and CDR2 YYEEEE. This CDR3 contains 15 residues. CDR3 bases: TGTGCCAGCAGCGAGACAGGGGGAGGGAATGAAAAACTGTTTTTT. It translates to CASSETGGGNEKLFF.

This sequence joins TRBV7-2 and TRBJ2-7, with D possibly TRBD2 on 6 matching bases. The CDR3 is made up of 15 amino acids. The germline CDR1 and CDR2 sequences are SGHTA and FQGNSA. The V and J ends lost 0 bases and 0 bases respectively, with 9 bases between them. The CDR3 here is CASSLASGFSYEQYF. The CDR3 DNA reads TGTGCCAGCAGCTTAGCTAGCGGCTTCTCCTACGAGCAGTACTTC.

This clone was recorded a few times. CDR3: CASSQGQNYGYTF. In DNA form, the CDR3 reads TGCGCCAGCAGCCAAGGACAGAACTATGGCTACACCTTC. This rearrangement joins TRBV4-3 to TRBJ1-2; D might be TRBD1 (5 bases). Trimming left V 1 base short and J 2 bases short, with 5 bases between. Germline CDR1 and CDR2: LGHNA and YSLEER. The CDR3 has 13 residues.

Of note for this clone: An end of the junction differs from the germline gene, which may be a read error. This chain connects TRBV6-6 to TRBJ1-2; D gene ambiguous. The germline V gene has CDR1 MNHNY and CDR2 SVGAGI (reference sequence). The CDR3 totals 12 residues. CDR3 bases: TGTGCCAGCAGTCCTTCTAATTATGGCTACACCTTC. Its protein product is CASSPSNYGYTF.

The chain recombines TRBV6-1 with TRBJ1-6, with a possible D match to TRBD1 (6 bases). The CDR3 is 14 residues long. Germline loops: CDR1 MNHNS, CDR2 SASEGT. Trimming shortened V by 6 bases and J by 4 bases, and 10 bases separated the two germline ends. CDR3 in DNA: TGTGCCAGCAGAATACAGGGTTATAATTCACCCCTCCACTTT. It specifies CASRIQGYNSPLHF.

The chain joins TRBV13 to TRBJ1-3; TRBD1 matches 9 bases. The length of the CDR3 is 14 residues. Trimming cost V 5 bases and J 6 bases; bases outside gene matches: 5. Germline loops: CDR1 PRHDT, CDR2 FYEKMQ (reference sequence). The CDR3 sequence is CASSRRDRENTIYF. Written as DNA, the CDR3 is TGTGCCAGCAGCCGACGGGACAGGGAAAACACCATATATTTT.

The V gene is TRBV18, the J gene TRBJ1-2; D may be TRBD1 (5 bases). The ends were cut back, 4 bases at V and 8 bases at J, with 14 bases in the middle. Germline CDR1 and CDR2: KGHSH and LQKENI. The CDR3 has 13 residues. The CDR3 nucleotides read TGTGCCAGCTCACTACAACAGGAGATCGGCTACACCTTC. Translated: CASSLQQEIGYTF.

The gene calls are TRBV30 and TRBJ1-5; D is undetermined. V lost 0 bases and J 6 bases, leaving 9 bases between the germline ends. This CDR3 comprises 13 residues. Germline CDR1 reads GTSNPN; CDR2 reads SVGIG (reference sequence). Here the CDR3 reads CAWSVLGGQPQHF. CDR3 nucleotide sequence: TGTGCCTGGAGTGTTCTCGGAGGTCAGCCCCAGCATTTT.

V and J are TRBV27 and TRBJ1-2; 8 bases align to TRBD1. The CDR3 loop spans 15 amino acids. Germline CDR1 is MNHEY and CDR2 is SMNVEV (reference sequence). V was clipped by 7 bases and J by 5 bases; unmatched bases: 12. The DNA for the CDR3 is TGTGCCAGCACCAACCTCCGGACAGGGAATTATGGCTACACCTTC. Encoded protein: CASTNLRTGNYGYTF.

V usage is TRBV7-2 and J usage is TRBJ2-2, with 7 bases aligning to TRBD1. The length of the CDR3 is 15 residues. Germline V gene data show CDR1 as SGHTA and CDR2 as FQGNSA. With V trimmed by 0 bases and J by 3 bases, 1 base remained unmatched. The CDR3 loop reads CASSLAQGDTGELFF. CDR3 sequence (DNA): TGTGCCAGCAGCTTAGCGCAGGGGGACACCGGGGAGCTGTTTTTT.

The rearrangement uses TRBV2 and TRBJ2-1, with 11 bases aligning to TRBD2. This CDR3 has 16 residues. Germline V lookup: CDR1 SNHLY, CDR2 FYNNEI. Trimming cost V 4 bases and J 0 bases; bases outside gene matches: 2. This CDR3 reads CASSGSGRVSYNEQFF. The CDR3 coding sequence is TGTGCCAGCAGTGGTAGCGGGAGGGTCTCCTACAATGAGCAGTTCTTC.

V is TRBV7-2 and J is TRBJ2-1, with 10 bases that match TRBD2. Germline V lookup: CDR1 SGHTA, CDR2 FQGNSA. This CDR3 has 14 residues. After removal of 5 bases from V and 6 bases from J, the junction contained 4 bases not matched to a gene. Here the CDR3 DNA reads TGTGCCAGCAGCCGTAGGACTAGCGGCAATGAGCAGTTCTTC. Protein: CASSRRTSGNEQFF.

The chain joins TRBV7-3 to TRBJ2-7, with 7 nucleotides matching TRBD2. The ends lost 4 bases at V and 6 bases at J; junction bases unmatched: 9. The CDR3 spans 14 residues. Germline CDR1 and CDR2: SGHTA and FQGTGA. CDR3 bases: TGTGCCAGCAGCTCCGGGATCTCGGGGGGCGAGCAGTACTTC. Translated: CASSSGISGGEQYF.

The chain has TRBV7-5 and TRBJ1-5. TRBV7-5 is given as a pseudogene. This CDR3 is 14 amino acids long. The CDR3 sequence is CVRSLEANNQPQHF. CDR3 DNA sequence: TGTGTCAGAAGCTTAGAAGCTAACAATCAGCCCCAGCATTTT.

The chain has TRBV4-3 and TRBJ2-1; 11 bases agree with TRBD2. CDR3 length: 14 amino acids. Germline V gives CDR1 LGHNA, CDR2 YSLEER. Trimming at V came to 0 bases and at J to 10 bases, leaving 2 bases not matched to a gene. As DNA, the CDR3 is TGCGCCAGCAGCCAAGAACTAGCGGGAGCCGAGCAGTTCTTC. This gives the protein CASSQELAGAEQFF.